The clone carrying this T cell receptor (beta chain) has only a few counts. Its cognate antigen is unknown. Using its own MiXCR run on the 5' RACE reads, TCRdb lists one record per CDR3 protein. The data hold roughly 1.6 million distinct CDR3 sequences, with 25% to 35% observed a single time. This entry is derived from a study of identical twins. Study-wide results and caveats: Possibly, invariant MAIT and iNKT cells partly confounded zero-insertion analyses. While abundant cord blood beta clonotypes carried fewer insertions, memory repertoires showed no such pattern.

Trimming removed 3 bases from V and 4 bases from J, with 16 bases in between. CDR1 is DFQATT and CDR2 is SNEGSKA in the germline V gene (reference sequence). The CDR3 length is 15 residues. The sequence came from a newborn girl in good health. Sequencing was carried out using cord blood. The chain links TRBV20-1 to TRBJ2-1; D is possibly TRBD1 or TRBD2 (6 bases each). Written as DNA, the CDR3 is TGCAGTGCTAGCCCGGGGGCCCAGAATTACAATGAGCAGTTCTTC. Protein product: CSASPGAQNYNEQFF.